This entry lists 27 T cell receptor beta chains sequenced from one sample in a study of blood T cell repertoires in COVID-19. TCRdb keeps only in-frame clones here, not all; method: immunoSEQ multiplex PCR. The profile shows some 250,000 clones, roughly four fifths of them singletons. What was sequenced was peripheral blood. The source is a man aged 50 to 60 with active or convalescent COVID-19.

The rearrangement uses TRBV5-1 and TRBJ2-1, with 12 bases aligning to TRBD2. The CDR3 consists of 16 residues. CDR1 SGHRS and CDR2 YFSETQ come from the germline V gene. The junction had 9 bases not matched to a gene; V was cut back by 4 bases and J by 7 bases. This CDR3 reads CASSATSGGPRNEQFF. For the CDR3, the DNA is TGCGCCAGCAGCGCGACTAGCGGGGGACCCAGGAATGAGCAGTTCTTC.

This clone was seen just once. The chain has TRBV30 and TRBJ1-2, with TRBD1 matching over 7 bases. The CDR3 is 14 residues long. The V gene end was trimmed by 2 bases and the J gene end by 1 base; junction bases not matched to a gene: 4. CDR1 and CDR2 from the germline V gene are GTSNPN and SVGIG (reference sequence). The CDR3 sequence is CAWSRPGGNYGYTF. CDR3 in DNA: TGTGCCTGGAGTCGACCAGGGGGTAACTATGGCTACACCTTC. The variable domain in full, completed from reference TRBV30 and TRBJ1-2, reads SQTIHQWPATLVQPVGSPLSLECTVEGTSNPNLYWYRQAAGRGLQLLFYSVGIGQISSEVPQNLSASRPQDRQFILSSKKLLLSDSGFYLCAWSRPGGNYGYTFGSGTRLTVV.

The genes are TRBV15 and TRBJ1-1; D gene ambiguous. This CDR3 comprises 14 residues. The V gene's germline CDR1 is LNHNV and CDR2 YYDKDF (reference sequence). V was trimmed by 0 bases and J by 11 bases, leaving 16 bases between them. The CDR3, as DNA: TGTGCCACCAGCAGAGATAGGCAGTCCACGGGGGCTTTCTTT. It encodes CATSRDRQSTGAFF.

The chain joins TRBV6-5 to TRBJ1-2, with unresolved D. CDR1 and CDR2 from the germline V gene are MNHEY and SVGAGI. The CDR3 is made up of 14 amino acids. Deletions cut 7 bases from V and 2 bases from J, with 14 bases between. CDR3 sequence (DNA): TGTGCCAGCACCACTCTCGCTAAGAACTATGGCTACACCTTC. Encoded protein: CASTTLAKNYGYTF.

The chain employs TRBV7-2 and TRBJ1-6; D is ambiguous. The CDR3 spans 15 residues. From germline, CDR1 is SGHTA and CDR2 FQGNSA. The V end lost 1 base, the J end lost 0 bases, and 4 bases lay between the germline ends. This chain's CDR3 is CASSLDSSYNSPLHF. The CDR3 nucleotides read TGTGCCAGCAGCTTAGACAGCTCCTATAATTCACCCCTCCACTTT.

A note on this clone: The sample holds other DNA sequences that translate to the same CDR3. CDR3 DNA sequence: TGTGCCAGTAGTAGGGGACAGGGTAATGGCTACACCTTC. This sequence encodes CASSRGQGNGYTF. The chain carries TRBV19 and TRBJ1-2, with TRBD1 identical over 9 bases. This CDR3 spans 13 amino acids. Germline CDR1 and CDR2: LNHDA and SQIVND (reference sequence). V dropped 4 bases and J dropped 6; count of bases not matched to a gene: 3.

The rearrangement links TRBV5-4 to TRBJ1-2; D is perhaps TRBD1 (6 bases). Trimming left V 1 base short and J 6 bases short, with 13 bases between. Germline V gene sequence: CDR1 SGHNT, CDR2 YYREEE (reference sequence). CDR3 size: 14 residues. The CDR3 loop reads CASSLFIGQHGYTF. As DNA, the CDR3 is TGTGCCAGCAGCTTGTTTATTGGACAGCATGGCTACACCTTC. The variable domain in full, completed from reference TRBV5-4 and TRBJ1-2, reads ETGVTQSPTHLIKTRGQQVTLRCSSQSGHNTVSWYQQALGQGPQFIFQYYREEENGRGNFPPRFSGLQFPNYSSELNVNALELDDSALYLCASSLFIGQHGYTFGSGTRLTVV.

The chain links TRBV18 to TRBJ2-3, with 11 nucleotides matching TRBD2. The CDR3 runs 16 residues. Germline lookup yields CDR1 KGHSH and CDR2 LQKENI. Unmatched junction bases numbered 4, after V lost 2 bases and J lost 3 bases. CDR3 sequence (DNA): TGTGCCAGCTCACCAGAGGCTAGCGGGGGGACAGATACGCAGTATTTT. Translated: CASSPEASGGTDTQYF.

V usage is TRBV3-1 (or the pseudogene TRBV3-2) and J usage is TRBJ2-7, with TRBD2 matching over 7 bases. Per the germline V gene, CDR1 is LGHDT and CDR2 is YNNKEL (reference sequence). Unmatched junction bases numbered 10, after V lost 0 bases and J lost 2 bases. This CDR3 region has 17 residues. CDR3 DNA: TGTGCCAGCAGCCAAGATCAGGTAGCGGGCCAAGCCTACGAGCAGTACTTC. Its protein is CASSQDQVAGQAYEQYF.

This clone was seen a single time. The J gene is TRBJ2-3, the V gene TRBV5-5; a possible D gene is TRBD1 (6 bases). Looked up from germline, CDR1 is SGHKS and CDR2 is YYEKEE (reference sequence). There are 15 residues in the CDR3. V was cut by 4 bases and J by 3 bases, with 15 bases left in between. Here the CDR3 DNA reads TGTGCCAGCAGCCGCTCCCAGGGGAGAACAGATACGCAGTATTTT. This translates into CASSRSQGRTDTQYF.

V is TRBV7-9 and J is TRBJ1-3; D not resolved. The CDR3 is 13 residues long. Trimming removed 8 bases from V and 0 bases from J, with 8 bases in between. Germline lookup yields CDR1 SEHNR and CDR2 FQNEAQ (reference sequence). DNA of the CDR3: TGTGCCAGCGGTCGGTTCTCTGGAAACACCATATATTTT. Translating it yields CASGRFSGNTIYF.

This clone has just one count. In the same sample, other DNA sequences code for this CDR3. The CDR3 nucleotides read TGTGCCTGGGGACAGGGGGGCACTGAAGCTTTCTTT. It is translated as CAWGQGGTEAFF. The genes are TRBV30 and TRBJ1-1, with 10 bases fitting TRBD1. The CDR3 totals 12 residues. Germline V gene sequence: CDR1 GTSNPN, CDR2 SVGIG (reference sequence). The ends lost 5 bases at V and 4 bases at J; junction bases unmatched: 1.

This sequence joins TRBV2 and TRBJ2-5; D might be TRBD1 (6 bases). V lost 8 bases and J lost 2, with 15 bases in between. CDR1 is SNHLY, CDR2 FYNNEI, per germline. This CDR3 contains 14 residues. CDR3 sequence reads: CASAVRTAQETQYF. The CDR3 coding sequence is TGTGCCAGCGCCGTGAGGACAGCTCAAGAGACCCAGTACTTC.

The chain carries TRBV10-1 and TRBJ2-7, with a possible D match to TRBD2 (5 bases). Per the germline V gene, CDR1 is WNHNN and CDR2 is SYGVQD (reference sequence). The CDR3 is 14 residues long. The ends were cut back, 7 bases at V and 3 bases at J, with 16 bases in the middle. The CDR3 bases are TGCGCCAGCACCCCCCGGGAACCTAACTACGAGCAGTACTTC. This encodes CASTPREPNYEQYF.

The rearrangement links TRBV2 to TRBJ2-5; TRBD1 agrees at 10 bases. The CDR3 length is 14 residues. The V segment lost 5 bases and the J segment 1 base; nucleotides outside the gene matches: 1. CDR1 SNHLY and CDR2 FYNNEI come from the germline V gene. The CDR3 spells CASSWTGGQETQYF. CDR3 nucleotides: TGTGCCAGCAGTTGGACAGGGGGCCAAGAGACCCAGTACTTC.

This rearrangement joins TRBV19 to TRBJ2-5; 7 bases are shared with TRBD1. Germline lookup yields CDR1 LNHDA and CDR2 SQIVND (reference sequence). With V trimmed by 5 bases and J by 5 bases, 5 bases remained unmatched. The CDR3 runs 13 residues. The CDR3 DNA is TGTGCCAGTAGTCCGAACAGGGGTGAGACCCAGTACTTC. Translated, it gives CASSPNRGETQYF.

The chain links TRBV15 to TRBJ2-7, with D perhaps TRBD2 (6 bases). CDR3 length: 15 residues. From germline, CDR1 is LNHNV and CDR2 YYDKDF (reference sequence). Trimming took 1 base from V and 3 from J, leaving 13 bases between them. The CDR3 DNA reads as TGTGCCACCAGCAGAGTCGATGGGGGGAACTACGAGCAGTACTTC. Translation: CATSRVDGGNYEQYF.

There are many counts of this clone. The chain joins TRBV19 to TRBJ1-6; 8 bases fit TRBD1. Germline CDR1 LNHDA, CDR2 SQIVND (reference sequence). This CDR3 has 14 amino acids. With V trimmed by 5 bases and J by 7 bases, 4 bases remained unmatched. For the CDR3, the DNA is TGTGCCAGTAGTTGGGACAGGAGGAATTCACCCCTCCACTTT. It yields the protein CASSWDRRNSPLHF. The full variable domain, in which reference TRBV19 and TRBJ1-6 provide the parts outside the CDR3, is DGGITQSPKYLFRKEGQNVTLSCEQNLNHDAMYWYRQDPGQGLRLIYYSQIVNDFQKGDIAEGYSVSREKKESFPLTVTSAQKNPTAFYLCASSWDRRNSPLHFGNGTRLTVT.

V and J are TRBV29-1 and TRBJ2-1; a possible D gene is TRBD2 (5 bases). V was trimmed by 6 bases and J by 0 bases, leaving 9 bases between them. Germline V lookup: CDR1 SQVTM, CDR2 ANQGSEA. The CDR3 contains 13 residues. For the CDR3, the DNA is TGCAGCGTGAGGGTTAGCTCCTACAATGAGCAGTTCTTC. Encoded protein: CSVRVSSYNEQFF.

The chain has TRBV28 and TRBJ2-5, with 9 positions matching TRBD1. V was pared by 1 base and J by 4 bases, with 7 bases of the junction left unmatched. Germline-derived CDR1 and CDR2 are MDHEN and SYDVKM. The CDR3 consists of 16 residues. The CDR3 DNA follows: TGTGCCAGCAGTTTATCTCCAACAGGGGGCGTAGAGACCCAGTACTTC. Translating it yields CASSLSPTGGVETQYF. Using reference TRBV28 and TRBJ2-5 for the parts outside the CDR3, the full variable domain is DVKVTQSSRYLVKRTGEKVFLECVQDMDHENMFWYRQDPGLGLRLIYFSYDVKMKEKGDIPEGYSVSREKKERFSLILESASTNQTSMYLCASSLSPTGGVETQYFGPGTRLLVL.

This chain uses TRBV7-7 with TRBJ2-3; 11 bases align to TRBD1. V lost 5 bases and J lost 3; bases outside the gene matches: 4. The CDR3 is 15 residues long. Germline V gene lookup returns CDR1 SSHAT and CDR2 FNYEAQ (reference sequence). The CDR3 nucleotides are TGTGCCAGCAGCCAGGGGACAGGGGGAACAGATACGCAGTATTTT. Protein product: CASSQGTGGTDTQYF.

The chain combines TRBV7-2 with TRBJ1-5, with D possibly TRBD1 on 5 matching bases. Trimming cost V 2 bases and J 7 bases, with 12 bases left between them. Germline loops: CDR1 SGHTA, CDR2 FQGNSA. CDR3 length: 14 residues. CDR3 coding DNA: TGTGCCAGCAGCTTAAGGGGAATGGGGCAGCCCCAGCATTTT. This codes for CASSLRGMGQPQHF.

The CDR3 here is CASSLGPLTEAFF. CDR3 DNA: TGTGCCAGCAGCTTAGGGCCCCTCACTGAAGCTTTCTTT. The chain links TRBV11-3 to TRBJ1-1, with D unresolved. Germline lookup yields CDR1 SGHNT and CDR2 YENEEA. V gave up 1 base and J gave up 4 bases, with 7 bases separating them. CDR3 size: 13 residues.

The V gene is TRBV30, the J gene TRBJ1-6; possible D gene TRBD1, 5 bases. Germline V CDR1 and CDR2: GTSNPN, SVGIG (reference sequence). The length of the CDR3 is 13 residues. V lost 4 bases and J lost 4, with 8 bases in between. DNA for the CDR3: TGTGCCTGGACGGCAGGGTATAATTCACCCCTCCACTTT. It encodes CAWTAGYNSPLHF.

V and J are TRBV28 and TRBJ1-1; TRBD1 agrees at 12 bases. Germline V CDR1 and CDR2: MDHEN, SYDVKM. Losses at the gene ends were 3 bases for V and 5 bases for J; bases not matched to a gene: 7. The CDR3 extends over 16 amino acids. For the CDR3, the DNA is TGTGCCAGCAGTTTCGGGACAGGGGGCGGTAGGACTGAAGCTTTCTTT. As protein: CASSFGTGGGRTEAFF.

The chain links TRBV6-5 to TRBJ1-1; 8 bases agree with TRBD1. From germline, CDR1 is MNHEY and CDR2 SVGAGI. Germline trimming cut 6 bases from V and 4 bases from J; bases unmatched to any gene: 10. The length of the CDR3 is 15 residues. This CDR3 is CASRRQGRPPTEAFF. For the CDR3, the DNA is TGTGCCAGCAGACGACAGGGGAGGCCCCCCACTGAAGCTTTCTTT.

V is TRBV5-1 and J is TRBJ2-1; the match to TRBD2 covers 9 bases. The CDR3 extends over 16 amino acids. Germline CDR1 is SGHRS and CDR2 is YFSETQ. V shed 0 bases, J shed 8 bases, and the junction held 9 bases outside the gene matches. The CDR3 spells CASSLVGGGGSDEQFF. CDR3 nucleotide sequence: TGCGCCAGCAGCTTGGTAGGCGGGGGGGGATCGGATGAGCAGTTCTTC.